Below are 30 T cell receptor beta chains sequenced from a single sample in a study of T cells in Graves' hyperthyroidism and ophthalmopathy. RNA transcripts yielded amplified TCR beta CDR3 regions. Using the HTBI primer set, a first-round RT-PCR was run on the TCR CDR3. TCRdb reprocessed the multiplex PCR reads via MiXCR and lists one record per CDR3 protein. The sample lists about 740,000 distinct CDR3 sequences, 14% occurring once. The sample was blood. These receptors were collected from a young woman with Graves' hyperthyroidism.

This clonotype appeared many times. The chain uses TRBV28 and TRBJ1-1; D is unresolved. The CDR3 covers 12 residues. From germline, CDR1 is MDHEN and CDR2 SYDVKM. V dropped 2 bases and J dropped 4 bases, with 5 bases sitting between them. The CDR3 reads CASSLKGTEAFF. As DNA, the CDR3 is TGTGCCAGCAGTTTAAAGGGCACTGAAGCTTTCTTT.

This clonotype was counted many times. V usage is TRBV2 and J usage is TRBJ2-5; TRBD2 is a possible D gene (6 bases). The CDR3 sequence is 14 residues long. V lost 8 bases and J lost 1, with 14 bases in between. Germline CDR1 SNHLY, CDR2 FYNNEI. The DNA for the CDR3 is TGTGCCAGCTCGAAGGGGAGGTTCCAAGAGACCCAGTACTTC. This encodes CASSKGRFQETQYF.

This clonotype was seen many times. This rearrangement joins TRBV28 to TRBJ1-1; 8 bases align to TRBD1. Germline loops: CDR1 MDHEN, CDR2 SYDVKM. After removal of 4 bases from V and 1 base from J, the junction contained 5 bases not matched to a gene. CDR3 length equals 15 residues. The CDR3 coding sequence is TGTGCCAGCAGTTCCCGGACAGGGAGGAACACTGAAGCTTTCTTT. It is translated as CASSSRTGRNTEAFF.

The rearrangement uses TRBV7-9 and TRBJ2-3; D is possibly TRBD2 (5 bases). Trimming left V 4 bases short and J 1 base short, with 12 bases between. The CDR3 extends over 15 amino acids. Germline V gives CDR1 SEHNR, CDR2 FQNEAQ (reference sequence). The CDR3 bases are TGTGCCAGCAGCTCCCTGCACGGGGGCACAGATACGCAGTATTTT. Its protein is CASSSLHGGTDTQYF.

The chain couples TRBV4-2 to TRBJ2-1, with D possibly being TRBD1 (5 bases). V lost 4 bases and J lost 3, with 10 bases in between. Per the germline V gene, CDR1 is LGHNA and CDR2 is YNFKEQ. The CDR3 extends over 14 amino acids. CDR3 loop: CASSPSDNYNEQFF. CDR3 DNA: TGTGCCAGCAGCCCGTCGGACAACTACAATGAGCAGTTCTTC.

In its sample, this clonotype was seen a few times. V is TRBV19 and J is TRBJ2-7; no clear D gene. CDR3 length: 12 residues. Trimming left V 3 bases short and J 2 bases short, with 5 bases between. Germline assignment: CDR1 LNHDA and CDR2 SQIVND (reference sequence). CDR3 region: CASSIGPYEQYF. Written as DNA, the CDR3 is TGTGCCAGTAGTATCGGCCCCTACGAGCAGTACTTC. Full variable domain (rest looked up from reference TRBV19 and TRBJ2-7): DGGITQSPKYLFRKEGQNVTLSCEQNLNHDAMYWYRQDPGQGLRLIYYSQIVNDFQKGDIAEGYSVSREKKESFPLTVTSAQKNPTAFYLCASSIGPYEQYFGPGTRLTVT.

The chain combines TRBV4-3 with TRBJ1-5; 11 positions agree with TRBD1. The CDR3 runs to 16 residues. J was trimmed by 5 bases and V by 4 bases; bases with no gene match: 7. CDR1 and CDR2 from the germline V gene are LGHNA and YSLEER. The CDR3 bases are TGCGCCAGCAGCCTTTTCTGGGGACAGGGGGATCAGCCCCAGCATTTT. It is translated as CASSLFWGQGDQPQHF.

This clonotype was observed many times. V usage is TRBV7-2 and J usage is TRBJ2-5; D gene ambiguous. The CDR3 has 15 residues. V was clipped by 5 bases and J by 3 bases, with 16 bases between them. Germline V gives CDR1 SGHTA, CDR2 FQGNSA. The CDR3 DNA sequence: TGTGCCAGCAGCCTATTCCAGAGTTCTAAAGAGACCCAGTACTTC. Translating gives CASSLFQSSKETQYF.

This clonotype has at least ten counts. The chain combines TRBV27 with TRBJ2-3; 11 bases agree with TRBD2. This CDR3 spans 16 amino acids. CDR1 is MNHEY and CDR2 is SMNVEV in the germline V gene (reference sequence). V lost 5 bases, J lost 2 bases, and 6 bases stayed unmatched. CDR3 sequence (DNA): TGTGCCAGCAGTCCCGGGACTAGCGGACTCACAGATACGCAGTATTTT. Translated, it gives CASSPGTSGLTDTQYF.

CDR3 nucleotides: TGTGCCAGTAGTATAAGACAAGAAGCTTTCTTT. It yields the protein CASSIRQEAFF. The genes are TRBV19 and TRBJ1-1; D is unclear. With 2 bases removed from V and 8 bases from J, the gap between germline ends came to 6 bases. CDR1 is LNHDA, CDR2 SQIVND, per germline (reference sequence). The CDR3 contains 11 residues.

The chain employs TRBV24-1 and TRBJ1-2; D might be TRBD1 (5 bases). The V gene lost 3 bases and the J gene lost 3 bases, with 10 bases spanning the gap. Germline assignment: CDR1 KGHDR and CDR2 SFDVKD. The CDR3 is made up of 14 amino acids. The CDR3 is CATSDTRGHYGYTF. For the CDR3, the DNA is TGTGCCACCAGTGATACTAGGGGTCACTATGGCTACACCTTC.

This clonotype came up a few times. V and J are TRBV20-1 and TRBJ2-1, with D uncertain. The germline gives CDR1 DFQATT, CDR2 SNEGSKA (reference sequence). There are 11 residues in the CDR3. V gave up 0 bases and J gave up 9 bases, with 6 bases separating them. CDR3 residues: CSARDRGEQFF. As DNA, the CDR3 is TGCAGTGCTAGAGATCGAGGTGAGCAGTTCTTC.

There are many counts of this clonotype. This chain joins TRBV5-5 and TRBJ2-2, with 11 bases identical to TRBD2. The CDR3 covers 18 residues. The junction had 5 bases not matched to a gene; V was cut back by 1 base and J by 0 bases. Germline loops: CDR1 SGHKS, CDR2 YYEKEE (reference sequence). Here the CDR3 DNA reads TGTGCCAGCAGCTTGTCCCTAGCGGGAGGCTCGAACACCGGGGAGCTGTTTTTT. Amino acid sequence: CASSLSLAGGSNTGELFF.

There are a few counts of this clonotype. The V and J genes are TRBV5-6 and TRBJ1-1; D is perhaps TRBD1 (6 bases). The CDR3 sequence is 13 residues long. Trimming pared 5 bases from V and 2 bases from J, leaving 10 bases between. The germline V gene encodes CDR1 SGHDT and CDR2 YYEEEE. The CDR3 nucleotides read TGTGCCAGCAGTATGGGGGCCAACACTGAAGCTTTCTTT. It yields the protein CASSMGANTEAFF.

This clonotype was recorded many times. The J gene is TRBJ2-7, the V gene TRBV11-2; 11 bases match TRBD2. The CDR3 extends over 14 amino acids. The germline V gene has CDR1 SGHAT and CDR2 FQNNGV. V trimming: 5 bases; J trimming: 7 bases; junction bases outside the gene matches: 7. CDR3 nucleotide sequence: TGTGCCAGCAGCCTGGGACTAGCGGCCGGAGAGCAGTACTTC. Its protein product is CASSLGLAAGEQYF.

The chain carries TRBV3-1 and TRBJ2-3, with 7 bases that match TRBD2. The J segment lost 8 bases and the V segment lost 5 bases, leaving 13 bases of the junction unmatched. This CDR3 is built from 15 residues. CDR1 and CDR2 from the germline V gene are LGHDT and YNNKEL (reference sequence). The CDR3 loop is CASSSGTTPPGTQYF. The CDR3 bases are TGTGCCAGCAGCAGCGGGACTACCCCCCCGGGTACGCAGTATTTT.

This clonotype was counted many times. DNA for the CDR3: TGCGCCAGCAGTTCGAGTAATTCACCCCTCCACTTT. Residues: CASSSSNSPLHF. The V call is TRBV5-1, the J call TRBJ1-6; D is unresolved. CDR1 and CDR2 (germline): SGHRS, YFSETQ. Between the trimmed V and J ends, which lost 5 bases and 6 bases, there was a span of 6 bases. The CDR3 length is 12 residues.

The V and J genes are TRBV4-3 and TRBJ1-1, with TRBD1 matching over 9 bases. This CDR3 is 16 amino acids long. Germline V gives CDR1 LGHNA, CDR2 YSLEER. V shed 3 bases, J shed 3 bases, and the junction held 8 bases outside the gene matches. This chain's CDR3 is CASSQGTGPTDTEAFF. The CDR3 region has the DNA TGCGCCAGCAGCCAGGGGACAGGGCCCACGGACACTGAAGCTTTCTTT.

The chain recombines TRBV4-2 with TRBJ1-2, with a tentative D call TRBD1 (5 bases). Between the trimmed V and J ends, which lost 1 base and 4 bases, there was a span of 10 bases. Germline V gene sequence: CDR1 LGHNA, CDR2 YNFKEQ. CDR3 length: 14 amino acids. The CDR3 region has the DNA TGTGCCAGCAGCCAAGTGTTTGGGGGCTATGGCTACACCTTC. This translates into CASSQVFGGYGYTF.

This clonotype was seen at least ten times. The chain couples TRBV30 to TRBJ2-2, with D possibly being TRBD1 (5 bases). The CDR3 has 12 residues. Looked up from germline, CDR1 is GTSNPN and CDR2 is SVGIG (reference sequence). Trimming stripped 4 bases from V and 4 bases from J, with 7 bases between. For the CDR3, the DNA is TGTGCCTGGATGACAGTCACCGGGGAGCTGTTTTTT. Translation gives CAWMTVTGELFF.

This chain joins TRBV15 and TRBJ2-2; possible D gene TRBD2, 6 bases. The CDR3 loop spans 12 amino acids. Trimming removed 4 bases from V and 14 bases from J, with 14 bases in between. Germline V gene data show CDR1 as LNHNV and CDR2 as YYDKDF (reference sequence). CDR3 in amino acids: CATSTSGGVLFF. As DNA, the CDR3 is TGTGCCACCAGCACTTCGGGCGGGGTACTGTTTTTT.

This clonotype was counted at least ten times. This rearrangement joins TRBV11-3 to TRBJ2-7; 8 positions agree with TRBD2. CDR3 length: 13 amino acids. The germline gives CDR1 SGHNT, CDR2 YENEEA. V lost 4 bases, J lost 5 bases, and 4 bases stayed unmatched. CDR3 region: CASSSGGLNEQYF. The CDR3, as DNA: TGTGCCAGCAGCTCGGGAGGGCTTAACGAGCAGTACTTC.

The chain combines TRBV29-1 with TRBJ1-1; D unclear. Trimming removed 6 bases from V and 7 bases from J, with 9 bases in between. The length of the CDR3 is 10 residues. The germline CDR1 and CDR2 sequences are SQVTM and ANQGSEA. The CDR3 DNA reads as TGCAGCGTAGACATGCTTGAAGCTTTCTTT. As protein: CSVDMLEAFF.

There are many counts of this clonotype. This chain links TRBV11-2 with TRBJ2-3; D could derive from TRBD1 or TRBD2 (6 bases each). In germline, CDR1 is SGHAT, CDR2 FQNNGV. The germline V and J ends were trimmed by 4 bases and 7 bases, with 15 bases remaining between them. The CDR3 is made up of 14 amino acids. The CDR3 coding sequence is TGTGCCAGCAGCTACGGAGGGGGAGTAAATACGCAGTATTTT. Its protein is CASSYGGGVNTQYF.

This clonotype was picked up many times. V and J are TRBV18 and TRBJ1-2; 10 positions agree with TRBD1. Germline CDR1 and CDR2: KGHSH and LQKENI. V was pared by 3 bases and J by 1 base, with 2 bases of the junction left unmatched. CDR3 length: 15 residues. The CDR3 region is CASSPDRGDNYGYTF. The DNA for the CDR3 is TGTGCCAGCTCACCGGACAGGGGGGATAACTATGGCTACACCTTC.

This clonotype was counted between two and nine times. V gene TRBV7-8 combines with J gene TRBJ2-1; possibly TRBD1 for D (5 bases). The V end lost 1 base, the J end lost 0 bases, and 10 bases lay between the germline ends. The CDR3 consists of 16 residues. Germline V lookup: CDR1 SGHVS, CDR2 FQNEAQ. CDR3 in DNA: TGTGCCAGCAGCTTAGAGGGGATTATCTCCTACAATGAGCAGTTCTTC. Translating gives CASSLEGIISYNEQFF. The entire variable domain, with the rest obtained from reference TRBV7-8 and TRBJ2-1, is as follows: GAGVSQSPRYKVAKRGQDVALRCDPISGHVSLFWYQQALGQGPEFLTYFQNEAQLDKSGLPSDRFFAERPEGSVSTLKIQRTQQEDSAVYLCASSLEGIISYNEQFFGPGTRLTVL.

This clonotype was counted ten times or more. V and J are TRBV28 and TRBJ1-2; D may be TRBD1 (6 bases). CDR1 and CDR2 (germline): MDHEN, SYDVKM. The CDR3 has 15 amino acids. V was cut by 3 bases and J by 5 bases, with 16 bases left in between. CDR3 DNA sequence: TGTGCCAGCAGTTTTCGGGGGGCGAGCGGTTATGGCTACACCTTC. Encoded protein: CASSFRGASGYGYTF.

J is TRBJ1-1 and V is TRBV6-1; D is uncertain. CDR1 is MNHNS, CDR2 SASEGT, per germline. There are 11 residues in the CDR3. V was shortened by 5 bases and J by 7 bases, with 8 bases between the two germline ends. CDR3 DNA sequence: TGTGCCAGCAGTCCCAGCCGTGAAGCTTTCTTT. Translation gives CASSPSREAFF.

The chain is built from TRBV5-1 and TRBJ2-3; weak D call: TRBD1 (6 bases). V lost 4 bases and J 7 bases, leaving 16 bases between the germline ends. The CDR3 extends over 14 amino acids. Germline assignment: CDR1 SGHRS and CDR2 YFSETQ. The CDR3 nucleotides are TGCGCCAGCAGCCCGAAACAGGGAGCATATACGCAGTATTTT. Protein sequence: CASSPKQGAYTQYF.

This clonotype was seen at least ten times. CDR3 loop: CASSRIAGEPGETQYF. The CDR3 DNA reads as TGCGCCAGCAGCCGTATAGCGGGAGAGCCCGGAGAGACCCAGTACTTC. The chain couples TRBV4-1 to TRBJ2-5; 9 bases agree with TRBD2. The CDR3 runs 16 residues. Unmatched junction bases numbered 10, after V lost 4 bases and J lost 4 bases. From germline, CDR1 is MGHRA and CDR2 YSYEKL.